The 18 T cell receptor beta chains in this list originate from one sample, sequenced in a study of radiation and T cells in renal cell carcinoma. Here immunoSEQ multiplex PCR was the method, and the copy in TCRdb shows in-frame clones only, minus some. The data contain 95,000 to 150,000 clones, roughly 80% of them seen just once; the ten biggest clones take up about 2.9%. The time point here: baseline pretreatment blood. Treatment noted: 15 Gy SBRT to primary tumor, nephrectomy 4 weeks later. Sequencing was performed on blood, taken from a patient whose treatment included radiotherapy and nephrectomy. These receptors were taken from a woman in her sixties with renal cell carcinoma.

The chain is built from TRBV10-3 and TRBJ2-3; no definite D call. The V end lost 6 bases, the J end lost 5 bases, and 6 bases lay between the germline ends. The CDR3 has 11 residues. Germline CDR1 is ENHRY and CDR2 is SYGVKD. CDR3 DNA sequence: TGTGCCATCAGGTTGGAAGATACGCAGTATTTT. Its protein product is CAIRLEDTQYF.

V is TRBV11-1 and J is TRBJ1-1, with 8 bases lining up with TRBD1. The CDR3 has 15 amino acids. CDR1 SGHAT and CDR2 FQDESV come from the germline V gene (reference sequence). Trimming at V came to 5 bases and at J to 7 bases, leaving 12 bases not matched to a gene. CDR3 region: CASSSPGRGPNEAFF. CDR3 bases: TGTGCCAGCAGCAGCCCAGGCAGGGGGCCTAATGAAGCTTTCTTT. Full variable domain (outside the CDR3, taken from reference TRBV11-1 and TRBJ1-1): EAEVAQSPRYKITEKSQAVAFWCDPISGHATLYWYRQILGQGPELLVQFQDESVVDDSQLPKDRFSAERLKGVDSTLKIQPAELGDSAMYLCASSSPGRGPNEAFFGQGTRLTVV.

The gene calls are TRBV7-9 and TRBJ2-2, with D perhaps being TRBD1 or TRBD2 (5 bases each). Germline V gene sequence: CDR1 SEHNR, CDR2 FQNEAQ (reference sequence). Between the trimmed V and J ends, which lost 4 bases and 0 bases, there was a span of 9 bases. The CDR3 sequence is 15 residues long. CDR3 sequence: CASSYGTANTGELFF. In nucleotides, the CDR3 is TGTGCCAGCAGCTACGGGACGGCGAACACCGGGGAGCTGTTTTTT.

The chain combines TRBV18 with TRBJ2-4; 7 bases line up with TRBD1. The J segment lost 8 bases and the V segment lost 3 bases, leaving 10 bases of the junction unmatched. Germline CDR1 KGHSH, CDR2 LQKENI. This CDR3 region has 15 residues. The CDR3 here is CASSPSTGARDIQYF. Here the CDR3 DNA reads TGTGCCAGCTCACCCAGCACAGGGGCGCGGGACATTCAGTACTTC.

This clone was detected a few times. The V gene is TRBV19, the J gene TRBJ2-5; a possible D gene is TRBD2 (6 bases). The CDR3 is 13 residues long. The V gene's germline CDR1 is LNHDA and CDR2 SQIVND (reference sequence). Trimming took off 6 bases at V and 5 bases at J, with 13 bases between the two ends. The CDR3 is CASRRGTGETQYF. In DNA form, the CDR3 reads TGTGCCAGTAGACGGGGGACGGGGGAGACCCAGTACTTC.

This clone came up once. J is TRBJ2-1 and V is TRBV19, with TRBD2 identical over 11 bases. Trimming removed 5 bases from V and 0 bases from J; junction bases left unmatched: 6. Germline V lookup: CDR1 LNHDA, CDR2 SQIVND (reference sequence). CDR3 length: 17 residues. The CDR3 loop is CASSALSGRASYNEQFF. The CDR3 DNA reads TGTGCCAGTAGTGCCCTTAGCGGGAGGGCCTCCTACAATGAGCAGTTCTTC.

The chain uses TRBV18 and TRBJ2-3, with 8 bases that match TRBD1. After removal of 0 bases from V and 5 bases from J, the junction contained 7 bases not matched to a gene. Germline-derived CDR1 and CDR2 are KGHSH and LQKENI. The CDR3 sequence is 16 residues long. The CDR3 DNA reads TGTGCCAGCTCACCACCGGTCGGACAGGGTAGAGATACGCAGTATTTT. Protein: CASSPPVGQGRDTQYF.

This chain links TRBV5-6 with TRBJ1-2, with TRBD1 as a possible D gene (6 bases). CDR1 SGHDT and CDR2 YYEEEE come from the germline V gene. With 2 bases removed from V and 8 bases from J, the gap between germline ends came to 16 bases. The CDR3 totals 14 residues. The CDR3 nucleotides are TGTGCCAGCAGCTTTGGGCAGGGGAAGGGAGGCTACACCTTC. The encoded protein is CASSFGQGKGGYTF.

V is TRBV15 and J is TRBJ2-1; the D gene could be TRBD1 or TRBD2 (5 bases each). From germline, CDR1 is LNHNV and CDR2 YYDKDF (reference sequence). V was pared by 0 bases and J by 4 bases, with 13 bases between. This CDR3 is built from 16 residues. In DNA form, the CDR3 reads TGTGCCACCAGCAGAGATAAGGGGACGCCTTACAATGAGCAGTTCTTC. Its protein is CATSRDKGTPYNEQFF.

This chain uses TRBV21-1 with TRBJ2-7; the table's D call of TRBD1 was not tested on the DNA. TRBV21-1 is reported as a pseudogene. This CDR3 is built from 18 residues. In DNA, the CDR3 is TGTGCCACCACCCCGAGTGGTCTCACAGGTTCCTCTCGGTACGAGCAGTACTTC. Amino acid sequence: CATTPSGLTGSSRYEQYF.

This clone came up a few times. This specimen includes other DNA sequences encoding the same CDR3. The gene calls are TRBV27 and TRBJ2-4; D remains unclear. Looked up from germline, CDR1 is MNHEY and CDR2 is SMNVEV (reference sequence). V lost 4 bases and J 2 bases, leaving 6 bases between the germline ends. CDR3 length equals 13 residues. CDR3 in DNA: TGTGCCAGCAGTTATGGGCCCAAAAACATTCAGTACTTC. Translation gives CASSYGPKNIQYF.

The chain carries TRBV29-1 and TRBJ1-1; the D is unclear. V lost 6 bases, J lost 1 base, and 12 bases lay in between. The CDR3 is 13 residues long. Germline loops: CDR1 SQVTM, CDR2 ANQGSEA. Written as DNA, the CDR3 is TGCAGCGTGTGGACCCCTTCGAACACTGAAGCTTTCTTT. Amino acid sequence: CSVWTPSNTEAFF.

The gene calls are TRBV19 and TRBJ2-2, with 10 positions matching TRBD1. This CDR3 contains 15 residues. Germline V gene data show CDR1 as LNHDA and CDR2 as SQIVND (reference sequence). The junction had 6 bases not matched to a gene; V was cut back by 6 bases and J by 5 bases. The CDR3 sequence is CASSYTGQGTGELFF. In nucleotides, the CDR3 is TGTGCCAGTAGCTACACGGGACAGGGGACCGGGGAGCTGTTTTTT.

V usage is TRBV19 and J usage is TRBJ1-5; TRBD1 is a possible D gene (5 bases). V lost 4 bases and J 0 bases, leaving 16 bases between the germline ends. This CDR3 is built from 17 residues. CDR1 LNHDA and CDR2 SQIVND come from the germline V gene (reference sequence). CDR3 protein: CASSTPRGDYSNQPQHF. CDR3 DNA sequence: TGTGCCAGTAGTACCCCTCGGGGGGACTATAGCAATCAGCCCCAGCATTTT. Supplemented by reference TRBV19 and TRBJ1-5, the full variable domain reads DGGITQSPKYLFRKEGQNVTLSCEQNLNHDAMYWYRQDPGQGLRLIYYSQIVNDFQKGDIAEGYSVSREKKESFPLTVTSAQKNPTAFYLCASSTPRGDYSNQPQHFGDGTRLSIL.

The genes are TRBV19 and TRBJ2-1, with 8 bases identical to TRBD2. The CDR3 covers 13 residues. Trimming removed 10 bases from V and 7 bases from J; junction bases left unmatched: 9. CDR1 LNHDA and CDR2 SQIVND come from the germline V gene (reference sequence). The CDR3 spells CATLTPGGNEQFF. The CDR3 DNA reads as TGTGCCACCTTGACACCGGGGGGGAATGAGCAGTTCTTC.

V is TRBV7-9 and J is TRBJ2-2; D gene unclear. Trimming stripped 11 bases from V and 2 bases from J, with 9 bases between. This CDR3 contains 12 residues. CDR1 is SEHNR, CDR2 FQNEAQ, per germline (reference sequence). CDR3 amino acids: CAGFPNTGELFF. The DNA of the CDR3 is TGTGCCGGTTTTCCCAACACCGGGGAGCTGTTTTTT.

The rearrangement uses TRBV4-1 and TRBJ2-2; 7 positions agree with TRBD2. The length of the CDR3 is 16 residues. Per the germline V gene, CDR1 is MGHRA and CDR2 is YSYEKL. Unmatched junction bases numbered 6, after V lost 3 bases and J lost 2 bases. CDR3 sequence (DNA): TGCGCCAGCAGCCATCCCCGGGGGGAAAACACCGGGGAGCTGTTTTTT. Protein product: CASSHPRGENTGELFF.

A few counts support this clone. J is TRBJ1-5 and V is TRBV9; TRBD1 matches 9 bases. This CDR3 is 15 amino acids long. Germline loops: CDR1 SGDLS, CDR2 YYNGEE. The J segment lost 5 bases and the V segment lost 0 bases, leaving 3 bases of the junction unmatched. The CDR3 sequence is CASSVGDRVDQPQHF. The CDR3 DNA is TGTGCCAGCAGCGTAGGGGACAGGGTGGATCAGCCCCAGCATTTT.